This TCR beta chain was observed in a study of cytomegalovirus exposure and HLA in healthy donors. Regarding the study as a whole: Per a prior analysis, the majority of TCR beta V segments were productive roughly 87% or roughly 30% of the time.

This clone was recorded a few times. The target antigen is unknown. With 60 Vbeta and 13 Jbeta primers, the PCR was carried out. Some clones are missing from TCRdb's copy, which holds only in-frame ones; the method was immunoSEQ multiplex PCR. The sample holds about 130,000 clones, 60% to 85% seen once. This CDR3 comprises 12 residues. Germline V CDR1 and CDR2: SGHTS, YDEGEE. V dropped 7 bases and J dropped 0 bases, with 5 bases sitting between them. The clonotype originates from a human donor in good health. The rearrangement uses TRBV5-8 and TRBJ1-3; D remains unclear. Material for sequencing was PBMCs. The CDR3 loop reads CASRLSGNTIYF. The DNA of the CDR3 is TGTGCCAGCCGTCTCTCTGGAAACACCATATATTTT.